Shown below are 24 T cell receptor beta chains from a single sample sequenced in a study of human T cells and chemical hapten exposure. The time point is: patch test 1, 2 weeks after DPC sensitization. As to treatment: therapeutic diphenylcyclopropenone sensitization with weekly scalp DPC. Each CDR3 protein is one row after TCRdb ran MiXCR on the RACE reads. The sample lists approximately 400,000 distinct CDR3 sequences, about 4.4% occurring once. Sample: whole blood, taken in connection with sensitization to the hapten diphenylcyclopropenone (DPC). The receptors here all came from a woman aged 45-65 years with alopecia areata. Some clones in this sample may be carry-over from other donors' samples.

This clonotype was observed at least ten times. This chain uses TRBV27 with TRBJ2-1, with D perhaps TRBD1 or TRBD2 (5 bases each). Germline V gives CDR1 MNHEY, CDR2 SMNVEV (reference sequence). This CDR3 contains 14 residues. Trimming took off 8 bases at V and 4 bases at J, with 15 bases between the two ends. The CDR3 protein is CASRPGTGYNEQFF. CDR3 bases: TGTGCCAGCCGACCCGGGACGGGGTACAATGAGCAGTTCTTC.

This clonotype was recorded many times. This chain joins TRBV7-2 and TRBJ2-4; D is undetermined. V was shortened by 1 base and J by 8 bases, with 6 bases between the two germline ends. The germline V gene encodes CDR1 SGHTA and CDR2 FQGNSA. The CDR3 length is 12 residues. The CDR3 spells CASSLDGDIQYF. The CDR3 coding sequence is TGTGCCAGCAGCTTAGACGGAGACATTCAGTACTTC.

This clonotype came up a few times. This sequence joins TRBV6-2 or TRBV6-3 and TRBJ2-1; 15 bases line up with TRBD2. This CDR3 contains 16 residues. J lost 7 bases, V lost 4 bases, and 5 bases had no gene match. Germline CDR1 MNHEY, CDR2 SVGEGT. The DNA for the CDR3 is TGTGCCAGCAGTTGGACTAGCGGGAGGGCCGGGAATGAGCAGTTCTTC. Amino acids: CASSWTSGRAGNEQFF.

This clonotype appeared once. This clone may be a read error of a much larger clone one base away. This chain connects TRBV5-4 to TRBJ1-1; the match to TRBD1 covers 7 bases. The CDR3 length is 15 residues. Per germline, CDR1 SGHNT and CDR2 YYREEE (reference sequence). Trimming cost V 0 bases and J 9 bases; bases outside gene matches: 11. The CDR3 sequence is CASSLEVRGIAKAFF. For the CDR3, the DNA is TGTGCCAGCAGCTTGGAGGTCAGGGGGATCGCTAAAGCTTTCTTT.

The sample holds many counts of this clonotype. This chain joins TRBV2 and TRBJ1-2, with D possibly being TRBD1 (6 bases). Germline values: CDR1 SNHLY, CDR2 FYNNEI. Trimming took 7 bases from V and 4 from J, leaving 10 bases between them. The CDR3 extends over 12 amino acids. CDR3 DNA sequence: TGTGCCAGCACCGGGGGCGCCTATGGCTACACCTTC. Its translation: CASTGGAYGYTF.

V and J are TRBV14 and TRBJ1-1; 7 bases agree with TRBD1. Per the germline V gene, CDR1 is SGHDN and CDR2 is FVKESK. V dropped 4 bases and J dropped 0; count of bases not matched to a gene: 8. The CDR3 is made up of 16 amino acids. The CDR3 DNA follows: TGTGCCAGCAGCCGACGACAGGGAACCATGAACACTGAAGCTTTCTTT. This codes for CASSRRQGTMNTEAFF.

A few counts support this clonotype. CDR3 in DNA: TGCGCCAGCAGCTTGGCCGGAACGGTTAATGAAAAACTGTTTTTT. Residues: CASSLAGTVNEKLFF. The genes are TRBV5-1 and TRBJ1-4; no clear D. In germline, CDR1 is SGHRS, CDR2 YFSETQ. The CDR3 has 15 amino acids. V lost 0 bases and J lost 4, with 10 bases in between.

This clonotype occurred many times. This CDR3 is CSARLQGGDIQYF. The CDR3 DNA sequence: TGCAGTGCTAGGTTACAGGGGGGAGACATTCAGTACTTC. The gene calls are TRBV20-1 and TRBJ2-4; 8 bases are shared with TRBD1. CDR1 and CDR2 from the germline V gene are DFQATT and SNEGSKA (reference sequence). The V gene end was trimmed by 3 bases and the J gene end by 8 bases; junction bases not matched to a gene: 6. The CDR3 covers 13 residues.

This chain uses TRBV3-1 with TRBJ2-5; D gene ambiguous. Germline-derived CDR1 and CDR2 are LGHDT and YNNKEL (reference sequence). This CDR3 has 13 residues. The ends were cut back, 1 base at V and 4 bases at J, with 7 bases in the middle. CDR3: CASSQGLLETQYF. The CDR3 DNA sequence: TGTGCCAGCAGCCAAGGGTTACTAGAGACCCAGTACTTC.

The V gene is TRBV7-6, the J gene TRBJ2-5, with D possibly matching TRBD1 (6 bases). Germline lookup yields CDR1 SGHVS and CDR2 FNYEAQ. Trimming stripped 5 bases from V and 1 base from J, with 14 bases between. CDR3 length equals 15 residues. CDR3 in amino acids: CASSGPGTTQETQYF. The CDR3 DNA reads as TGTGCCAGCAGCGGCCCCGGGACAACCCAAGAGACCCAGTACTTC.

In this sample, this clonotype turned up a few times. The J gene is TRBJ2-7, the V gene TRBV20-1, with D tentatively TRBD2 (7 bases). The CDR3 is 13 amino acids. The V end was cut by 2 bases, the J end by 4 bases, with 12 bases between. Germline V CDR1 and CDR2: DFQATT, SNEGSKA (reference sequence). The CDR3: CSARPEGGYEQYF. The CDR3 coding sequence is TGCAGTGCTAGACCCGAGGGGGGGTACGAGCAGTACTTC.

This clonotype was picked up many times. The chain combines TRBV12-3 or TRBV12-4 with TRBJ2-3, with 11 bases aligning to TRBD2. CDR3 length equals 16 residues. V was pared by 5 bases and J by 2 bases, with 6 bases of the junction left unmatched. For the CDR3, the DNA is TGTGCCAGCAGTCCAGTACTAGCGGGGGACACAGATACGCAGTATTTT. This gives the protein CASSPVLAGDTDTQYF.

This clonotype was seen a few times. The chain recombines TRBV20-1 with TRBJ2-7; TRBD1 matches at 9 bases. Germline V CDR1 and CDR2: DFQATT, SNEGSKA (reference sequence). This CDR3 comprises 14 residues. The ends lost 5 bases at V and 2 bases at J; junction bases unmatched: 7. CDR3 loop: CSAARDRVAYEQYF. In DNA form, the CDR3 reads TGCAGTGCTGCCCGGGACAGGGTAGCCTACGAGCAGTACTTC.

The chain links TRBV5-4 to TRBJ2-6, with D tentatively TRBD2 (6 bases). V was pared by 4 bases and J by 2 bases, with 13 bases between. The CDR3 extends over 16 amino acids. The germline gives CDR1 SGHNT, CDR2 YYREEE (reference sequence). This chain's CDR3 is CASSPGVETGANVLTF. The CDR3 coding sequence is TGTGCCAGCAGCCCGGGGGTGGAAACTGGGGCCAACGTCCTGACTTTC.

The chain carries TRBV7-9 and TRBJ2-5; 9 nucleotides match TRBD1. V lost 6 bases, J lost 0 bases, and 5 bases stayed unmatched. Germline V gene data show CDR1 as SEHNR and CDR2 as FQNEAQ (reference sequence). This CDR3 has 15 residues. The CDR3 nucleotides are TGTGCCAGCAGATCCGGACAGGGGTACCAAGAGACCCAGTACTTC. Its protein is CASRSGQGYQETQYF.

Many counts were recorded for this clonotype. This sequence joins TRBV29-1 and TRBJ1-3; unclear D gene. In germline, CDR1 is SQVTM, CDR2 ANQGSEA. The CDR3 spans 15 residues. V was clipped by 5 bases and J by 0 bases, with 14 bases between them. The CDR3 here is CSVYTSASSGNTIYF. In nucleotides, the CDR3 is TGCAGCGTTTATACGAGTGCTAGCTCTGGAAACACCATATATTTT.

This clonotype was counted ten times or more. V usage is TRBV20-1 and J usage is TRBJ1-1, with a weak D call TRBD1 (5 bases). V lost 6 bases and J 1 base, leaving 15 bases between the germline ends. The germline V gene encodes CDR1 DFQATT and CDR2 SNEGSKA (reference sequence). The CDR3 covers 14 residues. The CDR3, as DNA: TGCAGTGCCATCTCTCAGGGTAGGAACACTGAAGCTTTCTTT. Its protein product is CSAISQGRNTEAFF.

The V and J genes are TRBV7-9 and TRBJ1-6; 9 bases fit TRBD1. This CDR3 region has 19 residues. The J segment lost 2 bases and the V segment lost 5 bases, leaving 13 bases of the junction unmatched. Per the germline V gene, CDR1 is SEHNR and CDR2 is FQNEAQ (reference sequence). DNA of the CDR3: TGTGCCAGCAGCCTCACGGGGACAGGGATGAAGGCCTATAATTCACCCCTCCACTTT. Amino acids: CASSLTGTGMKAYNSPLHF.

This clonotype was counted at least ten times. The rearrangement uses TRBV24-1 and TRBJ2-2, with 7 bases that match TRBD1. From germline, CDR1 is KGHDR and CDR2 SFDVKD. The CDR3 length is 16 residues. V dropped 4 bases and J dropped 2; count of bases not matched to a gene: 6. The CDR3, as DNA: TGTGCCACCAGTGACCACCGGGACAGAAACACCGGGGAGCTGTTTTTT. Translating it yields CATSDHRDRNTGELFF.

The V gene is TRBV30, the J gene TRBJ2-2, with D unresolved. The germline gives CDR1 GTSNPN, CDR2 SVGIG (reference sequence). V was clipped by 1 base and J by 12 bases, with 9 bases between them. The CDR3 has 11 residues. This CDR3 reads CAWSDPTKLFF. For the CDR3, the DNA is TGTGCCTGGAGTGACCCAACAAAGCTGTTTTTT.

This clonotype was counted ten times or more. The V call is TRBV5-3, the J call TRBJ2-3; the D gene is possibly TRBD1 (5 bases). TRBV5-3 is an ORF; its function is uncertain. This CDR3 has 15 residues. Trimming left V 4 bases short and J 2 bases short, with 14 bases between. CDR3 loop: CARSPPRGTTDTQYF. The CDR3 nucleotides are TGTGCCAGAAGCCCACCTAGGGGAACCACAGATACGCAGTATTTT.

There are many counts of this clonotype. The chain couples TRBV9 to TRBJ2-3; D remains unclear. The CDR3 contains 14 residues. V was pared by 0 bases and J by 1 base, with 6 bases between. Germline assignment: CDR1 SGDLS and CDR2 YYNGEE. CDR3 DNA sequence: TGTGCCAGCAGCGTAGCTGTAGGCACAGATACGCAGTATTTT. As protein: CASSVAVGTDTQYF.

Ten or more counts support this clonotype. The chain carries TRBV10-1 and TRBJ2-7; possibly TRBD2 for D (5 bases). The germline CDR1 and CDR2 sequences are WNHNN and SYGVQD (reference sequence). The CDR3 covers 12 residues. V dropped 8 bases and J dropped 1 base, with 9 bases sitting between them. The CDR3 bases are TGCGCCAGCCACCGCGGGTCCTACGAGCAGTACTTC. It yields the protein CASHRGSYEQYF.

This clonotype was detected ten times or more. As DNA, the CDR3 is TGTGCCAGCCAGCCCTCTAGCGTATGGGAGCAGTTCTTC. Protein: CASQPSSVWEQFF. V is TRBV12-3 or TRBV12-4 and J is TRBJ2-1, with TRBD2 as a possible D gene (6 bases). This CDR3 has 13 residues. V was clipped by 8 bases and J by 10 bases, with 18 bases between them.